This TCR beta chain was captured in a study of T-cell memory formation after mild COVID-19. Overall study context: Largely, the TCR clusters proved donor specific.

Barcoded TCR alpha and TCR beta cDNA libraries with UMIs came from 5'RACE using constant-segment primers. One entry per CDR3 protein results from TCRdb running MiXCR on the 5' RACE reads. The table shows some 600,000 distinct CDR3 sequences, with 17% occurring only once. V lost 5 bases and J lost 3, with 20 bases in between. The CDR3 loop spans 17 amino acids. This clonotype was sampled from an adult woman who had mild COVID-19 (a few samples of this study predate the infection). Cell type and time point are not known. Sequences were obtained from PBMCs or a T cell subset sorted from them (not recorded which). The chain is built from TRBV12-3 or TRBV12-4 and TRBJ1-5; D unclear. This chain's CDR3 is CASSRTPSDGNNQPQHF. CDR3 DNA sequence: TGTGCCAGCAGTCGGACCCCTTCGGACGGGAACAATCAGCCCCAGCATTTT.